These 27 T cell receptor beta chains were sequenced from one sample in a study of response to subunit inactivated influenza vaccine. Via MiXCR, TCRdb re-called the RT-PCR reads, giving one row per CDR3 protein. The sample carries more than 550,000 distinct CDR3 sequences, about 11% recorded once. The sequencing here drew on PBMCs from blood, taken on the day of vaccination. The source of these receptors is a man aged 50 to 60 who received an inactivated influenza vaccine.

The chain joins TRBV9 to TRBJ2-1; the D gene could be TRBD1 or TRBD2 (5 bases each). V was shortened by 0 bases and J by 1 base, with 14 bases between the two germline ends. This CDR3 comprises 17 residues. CDR1 SGDLS and CDR2 YYNGEE come from the germline V gene. The CDR3 DNA sequence: TGTGCCAGCAGCGTAGATGGGGGTGCCTCTTCCTACAATGAGCAGTTCTTC. It encodes CASSVDGGASSYNEQFF. The complete variable domain, with remaining parts taken from reference TRBV9 and TRBJ2-1, reads DSGVTQTPKHLITATGQRVTLRCSPRSGDLSVYWYQQSLDQGLQFLIQYYNGEERAKGNILERFSAQQFPDLHSELNLSSLELGDSALYFCASSVDGGASSYNEQFFGPGTRLTVL.

This clonotype showed up many times. The J gene is TRBJ2-3, the V gene TRBV20-1; 10 bases align to TRBD2. CDR1 is DFQATT and CDR2 is SNEGSKA in the germline V gene (reference sequence). There are 15 residues in the CDR3. With V trimmed by 4 bases and J by 2 bases, 6 bases remained unmatched. The CDR3 DNA is TGCAGTGCTACCCTAGCGGGGGCCTACACAGATACGCAGTATTTT. It codes for CSATLAGAYTDTQYF.

The CDR3 spells CASSPGTGPGVEQFF. The DNA of the CDR3 is TGCGCCAGCAGCCCCGGGACAGGGCCAGGGGTTGAGCAGTTCTTC. V and J are TRBV5-1 and TRBJ2-1, with 9 bases that match TRBD1. The CDR3 contains 15 residues. The J segment lost 9 bases and the V segment lost 4 bases, leaving 11 bases of the junction unmatched. Germline CDR1 reads SGHRS; CDR2 reads YFSETQ.

V and J are TRBV11-1 and TRBJ2-2; D is unresolved. The ends were cut back, 3 bases at V and 0 bases at J, with 20 bases in the middle. Germline CDR1 and CDR2: SGHAT and FQDESV (reference sequence). The CDR3 is 19 residues long. The DNA of the CDR3 is TGTGCCAGCAGCTTGTTCTCCCTTTCACTGTTCGCGAACACCGGGGAGCTGTTTTTT. Encoded protein: CASSLFSLSLFANTGELFF.

This sequence joins TRBV18 and TRBJ2-1; weak D call: TRBD2 (5 bases). V shed 1 base and J shed 7 bases, with 5 bases lying between them. The CDR3 is 12 amino acids. CDR1 and CDR2 from the germline V gene are KGHSH and LQKENI. The CDR3 reads CASSPRRNEQFF. DNA of the CDR3: TGTGCCAGCTCACCACGGAGGAATGAGCAGTTCTTC.

This clonotype was observed at least ten times. The chain employs TRBV5-1 and TRBJ2-7; TRBD2 might be the D (5 bases). Germline CDR1 is SGHRS and CDR2 is YFSETQ. This CDR3 spans 15 amino acids. V was pared by 2 bases and J by 6 bases, with 18 bases between. CDR3 in amino acids: CASSFSEELMGEQYF. The CDR3 bases are TGCGCCAGCAGCTTTTCGGAGGAGCTGATGGGCGAGCAGTACTTC.

This clonotype was seen more than once but under ten times. This chain joins TRBV6-2 or TRBV6-3 and TRBJ2-5; 11 nucleotides line up with TRBD2. Trimming took 4 bases from V and 1 from J; bases not matched to a gene: 11. The CDR3 sequence is 18 residues long. Germline lookup yields CDR1 MNHEY and CDR2 SVGEGT. The CDR3 sequence: CASSFLRRLAGPQETQYF. For the CDR3, the DNA is TGTGCCAGCAGTTTTCTACGCCGACTAGCGGGGCCCCAAGAGACCCAGTACTTC.

This clonotype was detected many times. V usage is TRBV29-1 and J usage is TRBJ2-5, with no clear D. The V gene's germline CDR1 is SQVTM and CDR2 ANQGSEA. The CDR3 extends over 13 amino acids. Trimming stripped 6 bases from V and 3 bases from J, with 14 bases between. The CDR3 region is CSVAVFQKETQYF. CDR3 DNA sequence: TGCAGCGTGGCGGTGTTTCAGAAAGAGACCCAGTACTTC.

CDR3 bases: TGTGCCAGCTCAGTTTCAGGGGGAACGTTCCCGTCCAACGTCCTGACTTTC. Translation: CASSVSGGTFPSNVLTF. The V and J genes are TRBV18 and TRBJ2-6, with 7 bases lining up with TRBD1. Germline V CDR1 and CDR2: KGHSH, LQKENI. V was pared by 5 bases and J by 8 bases, with 15 bases of the junction left unmatched. The CDR3 contains 17 residues.

V gene TRBV6-2 or TRBV6-3 combines with J gene TRBJ2-7; D gene ambiguous. CDR1 MNHEY and CDR2 SVGEGT come from the germline V gene. With 5 bases removed from V and 3 bases from J, the gap between germline ends came to 5 bases. The CDR3 runs 11 residues. The CDR3 DNA is TGTGCCAGCAGTCAGCACTACGAGCAGTACTTC. Translation: CASSQHYEQYF.

This chain links TRBV9 with TRBJ2-1; tentatively, D is TRBD1 (5 bases). CDR1 is SGDLS and CDR2 is YYNGEE in the germline V gene. The CDR3 extends over 12 amino acids. Trimming removed 8 bases at V and 6 bases at J, with 12 bases between. CDR3 sequence: CASNPGFNEQFF. The CDR3 DNA sequence: TGTGCCAGTAACCCAGGGTTCAATGAGCAGTTCTTC.

The chain has TRBV20-1 and TRBJ2-3; 11 bases align to TRBD2. The CDR3 extends over 16 amino acids. The V gene's germline CDR1 is DFQATT and CDR2 SNEGSKA (reference sequence). V lost 5 bases, J lost 3 bases, and 10 bases stayed unmatched. The DNA for the CDR3 is TGCAGTGCTGCTTGGATGACTAGCGGGACTACAGATACGCAGTATTTT. Translation: CSAAWMTSGTTDTQYF.

V usage is TRBV4-2 and J usage is TRBJ1-4; D perhaps matches TRBD1 (5 bases). Germline V gene lookup returns CDR1 LGHNA and CDR2 YNFKEQ. The CDR3 runs 16 residues. The ends were cut back, 6 bases at V and 2 bases at J, with 16 bases in the middle. The DNA for the CDR3 is TGTGCCAGCAGTCGTCCCCCCGGGACGACTAATGAAAAACTGTTTTTT. Its translation: CASSRPPGTTNEKLFF.

This clonotype turned up a few times. This chain uses TRBV29-1 with TRBJ2-6; no clear D gene. Trimming took off 5 bases at V and 2 bases at J, with 10 bases between the two ends. Germline values: CDR1 SQVTM, CDR2 ANQGSEA. The CDR3 runs 14 residues. CDR3 coding DNA: TGCAGCGTTCGGAGCGAAGCTGGGGCCAACGTCCTGACTTTC. As protein: CSVRSEAGANVLTF.

About this clonotype itself: A much larger clone lies a single base off, so this may be a read error. This chain links TRBV4-1 with TRBJ2-5, with 13 bases matching TRBD2. From germline, CDR1 is MGHRA and CDR2 YSYEKL. The CDR3 runs to 15 residues. Losses at the gene ends were 6 bases for V and 3 bases for J; bases not matched to a gene: 4. CDR3 sequence reads: CASSTSGGVKETQYF. In DNA, the CDR3 is TGCGCCAGCAGTACTAGCGGGGGGGTCAAAGAGACCCAGTACTTC.

This clonotype has at least ten counts. The chain employs TRBV6-2 or TRBV6-3 and TRBJ2-1; 11 bases match TRBD2. The CDR3 consists of 16 residues. Trimming at V came to 6 bases and at J to 4 bases, leaving 8 bases not matched to a gene. Per the germline V gene, CDR1 is MNHEY and CDR2 is SVGEGT. Here the CDR3 reads CASSMDIAGGYNEQFF. The CDR3 DNA is TGTGCCAGCAGCATGGACATAGCGGGAGGGTACAATGAGCAGTTCTTC.

This clonotype was counted between two and nine times. The chain recombines TRBV20-1 with TRBJ2-7; 9 nucleotides match TRBD2. Germline V CDR1 and CDR2: DFQATT, SNEGSKA (reference sequence). V was clipped by 0 bases and J by 3 bases; unmatched bases: 15. CDR3 length: 18 amino acids. CDR3 in DNA: TGCAGTGCTAGAGATCACGGAGGGTTTGCTAGCGGGGACTACGAGCAGTACTTC. Its translation: CSARDHGGFASGDYEQYF.

This chain uses TRBV2 with TRBJ2-4; D remains unclear. V was pared by 7 bases and J by 2 bases, with 6 bases between. CDR1 SNHLY and CDR2 FYNNEI come from the germline V gene. CDR3 size: 12 residues. The chain's CDR3 is CASTRPKNIQYF. The CDR3 coding sequence is TGTGCCAGCACCCGCCCCAAAAACATTCAGTACTTC.

A few counts support this clonotype. The V and J genes are TRBV7-8 and TRBJ1-2; possibly TRBD1 for D (5 bases). Germline CDR1 SGHVS, CDR2 FQNEAQ. The V and J ends lost 4 bases and 3 bases respectively, with 15 bases between them. The CDR3 covers 15 residues. CDR3 bases: TGTGCCAGCAGCTCATCTAGGACACTTTACTATGGCTACACCTTC. It encodes CASSSSRTLYYGYTF.

Only a few counts were recorded for this clonotype. The V and J genes are TRBV24-1 and TRBJ2-5; 7 nucleotides match TRBD1. The CDR3 is made up of 13 amino acids. Germline CDR1 and CDR2: KGHDR and SFDVKD. The V and J ends lost 9 bases and 5 bases, in that order; junction bases with no gene match: 8. The CDR3 region has the DNA TGTGCCACCGGATCTGGGACAGATGAGACCCAGTACTTC. Translation: CATGSGTDETQYF.

This clonotype was seen a few times. J is TRBJ2-5 and V is TRBV12-3 or TRBV12-4, with 9 bases matching TRBD2. This CDR3 is 14 amino acids long. V gave up 2 bases and J gave up 7 bases; unmatched junction bases: 5. DNA of the CDR3: TGTGCCAGCAGTTTACAGCGGGGGGAAGTGACCCAGTACTTC. Protein: CASSLQRGEVTQYF.

This clonotype appeared a few times. The chain employs TRBV6-2 or TRBV6-3 and TRBJ2-7; the D gene is possibly TRBD1 (5 bases). Germline V lookup: CDR1 MNHEY, CDR2 SVGEGT. The CDR3 sequence is 14 residues long. Trimming removed 6 bases at V and 2 bases at J, with 14 bases between. This CDR3 is CASRPQLGPYEQYF. CDR3 nucleotide sequence: TGTGCCAGCAGGCCTCAGCTGGGGCCCTACGAGCAGTACTTC.

A few counts support this clonotype. The gene calls are TRBV19 and TRBJ2-2; TRBD2 agrees at 10 bases. Germline assignment: CDR1 LNHDA and CDR2 SQIVND (reference sequence). The CDR3 contains 14 residues. The junction had 2 bases not matched to a gene; V was cut back by 4 bases and J by 6 bases. This CDR3 is CASSTGLAPGELFF. The CDR3 nucleotides read TGTGCCAGTAGTACGGGACTAGCGCCCGGGGAGCTGTTTTTT.

The chain couples TRBV15 to TRBJ2-5; D is unclear. This CDR3 is built from 14 residues. Germline V gene lookup returns CDR1 LNHNV and CDR2 YYDKDF (reference sequence). V was cut by 5 bases and J by 2 bases, with 12 bases left in between. CDR3 DNA sequence: TGTGCCACCAGCGGACGGCCTTTACAAGAGACCCAGTACTTC. Translated: CATSGRPLQETQYF.

This clonotype occurred many times. The rearrangement uses TRBV7-3 and TRBJ2-1, with D tentatively TRBD1 or TRBD2 (5 bases each). V lost 3 bases to trimming and J lost 4 bases, with 19 bases between them. The CDR3 is 17 amino acids. Germline V gives CDR1 SGHTA, CDR2 FQGTGA. DNA for the CDR3: TGTGCCAGCAGCTTGTCGGCCGGGGCTAGCAGGTACAATGAGCAGTTCTTC. Translation: CASSLSAGASRYNEQFF. Together with reference TRBV7-3 and TRBJ2-1, the CDR3 gives the full variable domain: GAGVSQTPSNKVTEKGKYVELRCDPISGHTALYWYRQSLGQGPEFLIYFQGTGAADDSGLPNDRFFAVRPEGSVSTLKIQRTERGDSAVYLCASSLSAGASRYNEQFFGPGTRLTVL.

The J gene is TRBJ2-7, the V gene TRBV12-3 or TRBV12-4, with D uncertain. Trimming stripped 5 bases from V and 7 bases from J, with 18 bases between. The CDR3 covers 14 residues. Written as DNA, the CDR3 is TGTGCCAGCAGTCTAGTAGAGTATGTTGGTGAGCAGTACTTC. It specifies CASSLVEYVGEQYF.

The sample holds a few counts of this clonotype. The V gene is TRBV15, the J gene TRBJ2-7; D call uncertain. CDR1 is LNHNV and CDR2 is YYDKDF in the germline V gene (reference sequence). The germline V and J ends were trimmed by 0 bases and 0 bases, with 15 bases remaining between them. CDR3 size: 17 residues. The CDR3 DNA reads TGTGCCACCAGCAGAGATCAAGAGGCCTTTAGCTCCTACGAGCAGTACTTC. Protein: CATSRDQEAFSSYEQYF.